These 3 T cell receptor beta chains originate from one sample sequenced in a study of molecular identifiers for immune sequencing clone quantification. Using its own MiXCR run on the PCR reads, TCRdb lists one record per CDR3 protein. Of 90,000 or so distinct CDR3 sequences in the sample, 20% to 25% are singletons; the top ten hold 0.8% to 1.2%. Input material: naive CD8+ T cells from blood, with Jurkat cell RNA spiked in. Indicated subset: FACS-sorted CD8+CD4-CCR7+CD45RA+ naive T cells. Every receptor here comes from a human donor in good health. Some libraries in this study had Jurkat cell RNA spiked in.

This clonotype came up many times. The V call is TRBV5-4, the J call TRBJ1-1; D is ambiguous. V was shortened by 4 bases and J by 4 bases, with 11 bases between the two germline ends. Germline loops: CDR1 SGHNT, CDR2 YYREEE (reference sequence). CDR3 length: 13 amino acids. The CDR3 is CASSPAVGTEAFF. The CDR3 DNA reads as TGTGCCAGCAGCCCGGCTGTGGGCACTGAAGCTTTCTTT.

Ten or more counts support this clonotype. CDR3 amino acids: CASSLGLAYAYEQYF. In nucleotides, the CDR3 is TGTGCCAGCAGCTTAGGACTAGCCTACGCCTACGAGCAGTACTTC. The chain couples TRBV5-4 to TRBJ2-7, with TRBD2 identical over 8 bases. Germline V CDR1 and CDR2: SGHNT, YYREEE (reference sequence). After removal of 2 bases from V and 2 bases from J, the junction contained 6 bases not matched to a gene. The CDR3 has 15 residues.

The chain combines TRBV11-2 with TRBJ2-1; D is undetermined. Germline V gene lookup returns CDR1 SGHAT and CDR2 FQNNGV. V dropped 0 bases and J dropped 6 bases, with 12 bases sitting between them. This CDR3 region has 15 residues. This chain's CDR3 is CASSLDGGYPNEQFF. The CDR3 bases are TGTGCCAGCAGCTTAGATGGCGGATACCCCAATGAGCAGTTCTTC.